This is a list of T cell receptor beta chains from one sample in a study of regulatory T cells in long-lasting Graves disease. TCRdb re-called the multiplex PCR reads through MiXCR, storing one row per CDR3 protein. The table lists 320,000 or so distinct CDR3 sequences, about 18% of them singletons. Sample: peripheral blood mononuclear cells (PBMCs), taken at new diagnosis, from a patient treated with antithyroid drugs. The receptors come from a female donor with Graves disease. Each CDR3 is given with its conserved first and last residue. The D gene is left open where the match is weak. Some rows have no size entry. The others give once, few or many, or a class for an expanded clone.

j_gene: TRBJ2-1
d_gene: -
abundance: -
v_gene: TRBV12-3/TRBV12-4
CDR3nt: TGTGCCAGCAGTCTATCCACACTTCCCTACCGACGCGACAATGAGCAGTTCTTC
CDR3aa: CASSLSTLPYRRDNEQFF

j_gene: TRBJ2-2
d_gene: TRBD2
abundance: -
v_gene: TRBV9
CDR3nt: TGTGCCAGCAGCGTAGGACTAGCGGGAGCCTCGGGGACCGGGGAGCTGTTTTTT
CDR3aa: CASSVGLAGASGTGELFF

j_gene: TRBJ1-4
d_gene: -
abundance: few
v_gene: TRBV19
CDR3nt: TGTGCCAGTAGTATAGGCAGCGGGCAGGGGAGAGAAAAACTGTTTTTT
CDR3aa: CASSIGSGQGREKLFF

j_gene: TRBJ1-5
d_gene: TRBD1
abundance: many
v_gene: TRBV15
CDR3nt: TGTGCCACCCAACTCCGGGACAGGGGAAGAGTGACGCGCAATCAGCCCCAGCATTTT
CDR3aa: CATQLRDRGRVTRNQPQHF

j_gene: TRBJ1-3
d_gene: -
abundance: many
v_gene: TRBV9
CDR3nt: TGTGCCAGCAGCGTAGCTACCGGGCGCGCCTCTGGAAACACCATATATTTT
CDR3aa: CASSVATGRASGNTIYF

j_gene: TRBJ1-1
d_gene: TRBD1
abundance: -
v_gene: TRBV4-1
CDR3nt: TGCGCCAGCAGCCAAAGAACCTCCGGGACAGGGGGTCAATACTTCTTT
CDR3aa: CASSQRTSGTGGQYFF

j_gene: TRBJ2-7
d_gene: -
abundance: many
v_gene: TRBV28
CDR3nt: TGTGCCAGCAGTTTTTATCTAGCTAGCTTGGTCTACGAGCAGTACTTC
CDR3aa: CASSFYLASLVYEQYF

j_gene: TRBJ2-3
d_gene: -
abundance: many
v_gene: TRBV24-1
CDR3nt: TGTGCCACCAGTGATCCCCTTCGGGCACCTGATACGCAGTATTTT
CDR3aa: CATSDPLRAPDTQYF

j_gene: TRBJ1-5
d_gene: -
abundance: many
v_gene: TRBV6-2/TRBV6-3
CDR3nt: TGTGCCAGCAGTGACGATCGACAGCTCCTTTATAGCAATCAGCCCCAGCATTTT
CDR3aa: CASSDDRQLLYSNQPQHF

j_gene: TRBJ2-7
d_gene: -
abundance: few
v_gene: TRBV5-6
CDR3nt: TGTGCCAGCAGCCCCCTGGGAGGCAGGGAAGGCCTCGAGCAGTACTTC
CDR3aa: CASSPLGGREGLEQYF

j_gene: TRBJ2-1
d_gene: TRBD2
abundance: -
v_gene: TRBV11-3
CDR3nt: TGTGCCAGCAGAGGACTAGCGGGGGACTCTAAGCAGTTCTTC
CDR3aa: CASRGLAGDSKQFF

j_gene: TRBJ2-7
d_gene: TRBD1
abundance: many
v_gene: TRBV20-1
CDR3nt: TGCAGTGCCAAGAGCCCTATCGGGACAGGGTCCTACGAGCAGTACTTC
CDR3aa: CSAKSPIGTGSYEQYF

j_gene: TRBJ2-7
d_gene: -
abundance: many
v_gene: TRBV12-3/TRBV12-4
CDR3nt: TGTGCCAGCACCCCTGTGCTTTCGAGCTCCTACGAGCAGTACTTC
CDR3aa: CASTPVLSSSYEQYF

j_gene: TRBJ2-7
d_gene: -
abundance: -
v_gene: TRBV10-2
CDR3nt: TGCGCCAGCAGTGACGACTGGGGTAGCTCCTACGAGCAGTACTTC
CDR3aa: CASSDDWGSSYEQYF

j_gene: TRBJ2-5
d_gene: -
abundance: many
v_gene: TRBV2
CDR3nt: TGTGCCAGCAGTGAAGCATCCCAAGAGACCCAGTACTTC
CDR3aa: CASSEASQETQYF

j_gene: TRBJ1-5
d_gene: -
abundance: many
v_gene: TRBV24-1
CDR3nt: TGTGCCACCAGATCGTCGGGGGCCAATCAGCCCCAGCATTTT
CDR3aa: CATRSSGANQPQHF

j_gene: TRBJ2-5
d_gene: -
abundance: many
v_gene: TRBV12-5
CDR3nt: TGTGCTAGTGGAAGTCAAGAGACCCAGTACTTC
CDR3aa: CASGSQETQYF

j_gene: TRBJ2-1
d_gene: TRBD1
abundance: many
v_gene: TRBV29-1
CDR3nt: TGCAGCGTTGAATGGGGGACAGGGGTTGACAATGAGCAGTTCTTC
CDR3aa: CSVEWGTGVDNEQFF

j_gene: TRBJ1-2
d_gene: TRBD1
abundance: many
v_gene: TRBV10-2
CDR3nt: TGCGCCAGCAGACAGGGGCCGGACTATGGCTACACCTTC
CDR3aa: CASRQGPDYGYTF

j_gene: TRBJ2-7
d_gene: TRBD2
abundance: many
v_gene: TRBV27
CDR3nt: TGTGCCAGCAGTTTCCGGGGAGGGCCGTACGAGCAGTACTTC
CDR3aa: CASSFRGGPYEQYF

j_gene: TRBJ2-4
d_gene: TRBD1
abundance: few
v_gene: TRBV27
CDR3nt: TGTGCCAGCAGCCGAAGGTCCCCCCCCGGGACAGGCAAAAACATTCAGTACTTC
CDR3aa: CASSRRSPPGTGKNIQYF

j_gene: TRBJ2-4
d_gene: -
abundance: many
v_gene: TRBV6-1
CDR3nt: TGTGCCAGCAGCCTTGATCCCCGAAACATTCAGTACTTC
CDR3aa: CASSLDPRNIQYF

j_gene: TRBJ2-5
d_gene: TRBD1
abundance: -
v_gene: TRBV6-1
CDR3nt: TGTGCCAGCAGTGAGCCGGGACAGGGGGAGACCCAGTACTTC
CDR3aa: CASSEPGQGETQYF

j_gene: TRBJ2-1
d_gene: -
abundance: many
v_gene: TRBV19
CDR3nt: TGTGCCAGCTTTCCGGGGGGGGGACAGGCCTACAATGAGCAGTTCTTC
CDR3aa: CASFPGGGQAYNEQFF

j_gene: TRBJ2-1
d_gene: TRBD2
abundance: -
v_gene: TRBV5-4
CDR3nt: TGTGCCAGCACCGGCGGCGGCCTGCGGGAGGGAAATGAGCAGTTCTTC
CDR3aa: CASTGGGLREGNEQFF

j_gene: TRBJ2-5
d_gene: -
abundance: -
v_gene: TRBV7-9
CDR3nt: TGTGCCAGCAGCCGCTCCGGGGCGGTCCTGGAGACCCAGTACTTC
CDR3aa: CASSRSGAVLETQYF

j_gene: TRBJ2-7
d_gene: TRBD1
abundance: many
v_gene: TRBV6-1
CDR3nt: TGTGCCAGCAGTGTGAACCAGGGACAGGGGGCGCGGGAGCAGTACTTC
CDR3aa: CASSVNQGQGAREQYF

j_gene: TRBJ2-1
d_gene: -
abundance: many
v_gene: TRBV2
CDR3nt: TGTGCCAGCAGGGATCCTAATGAGCAGTTCTTC
CDR3aa: CASRDPNEQFF

j_gene: TRBJ2-3
d_gene: TRBD1
abundance: -
v_gene: TRBV2
CDR3nt: TGTGCCAGCGGGGCGGGACAGGGTAGCACAGATACGCAGTATTTT
CDR3aa: CASGAGQGSTDTQYF

j_gene: TRBJ2-3
d_gene: -
abundance: many
v_gene: TRBV5-1
CDR3nt: TGCGCCAGCAGCTCGGCCGGGACATACACAGATACGCAGTATTTT
CDR3aa: CASSSAGTYTDTQYF

j_gene: TRBJ1-2
d_gene: -
abundance: many
v_gene: TRBV18
CDR3nt: TGTGCCAGCCACTCGGCGCTAGGGGCTAGGGCGGCTAACTATGGCTACACCTTC
CDR3aa: CASHSALGARAANYGYTF

j_gene: TRBJ2-3
d_gene: -
abundance: many
v_gene: TRBV11-3
CDR3nt: TGTGCCAGCAGCTTAGATTTGGCGGGGCCCTCAGATACGCAGTATTTT
CDR3aa: CASSLDLAGPSDTQYF

j_gene: TRBJ1-3
d_gene: -
abundance: -
v_gene: TRBV4-1
CDR3nt: TGCGCCAGCAGCCAGCCGGCCCACGGGGACACCATATATTTT
CDR3aa: CASSQPAHGDTIYF

j_gene: TRBJ2-6
d_gene: -
abundance: few
v_gene: TRBV29-1
CDR3nt: TGCAGCGTGTGGAACCTGGAATCTGGGGCCAACGTCCTGACTTTC
CDR3aa: CSVWNLESGANVLTF

j_gene: TRBJ2-5
d_gene: TRBD1
abundance: many
v_gene: TRBV28
CDR3nt: TGTGCCAGCAGTCAAACAGGGGGCGGTGAGACCCAGTACTTC
CDR3aa: CASSQTGGGETQYF

j_gene: TRBJ2-3
d_gene: -
abundance: many
v_gene: TRBV2
CDR3nt: TGTGCCAGCAGAGACTCGTACACAGATACGCAGTATTTT
CDR3aa: CASRDSYTDTQYF

j_gene: TRBJ2-1
d_gene: TRBD2
abundance: few
v_gene: TRBV9
CDR3nt: TGTGCCAGCGGACGAGGACTAGCGGACCTTTCCGAGCAGTTCTTC
CDR3aa: CASGRGLADLSEQFF

j_gene: TRBJ2-7
d_gene: -
abundance: -
v_gene: TRBV7-2
CDR3nt: TGTGCCAGCAGCTTAGATGGCACTCTGAGGGACTACGAGCAGTACTTC
CDR3aa: CASSLDGTLRDYEQYF

j_gene: TRBJ2-7
d_gene: -
abundance: many
v_gene: TRBV6-1
CDR3nt: TGTGCCAGCAGCCTAGGACTGGCCAGCTACGAGCAGTACTTC
CDR3aa: CASSLGLASYEQYF

j_gene: TRBJ1-1
d_gene: -
abundance: many
v_gene: TRBV25-1
CDR3nt: TGTGCCAGCAGTATAGGGGGTTTCACTGAAGCTTTCTTT
CDR3aa: CASSIGGFTEAFF

j_gene: TRBJ1-4
d_gene: -
abundance: -
v_gene: TRBV7-9
CDR3nt: TGTGCCAGCAGTGAAAATGGAAATAATGAAAAACTGTTTTTT
CDR3aa: CASSENGNNEKLFF

j_gene: TRBJ2-1
d_gene: TRBD2
abundance: -
v_gene: TRBV20-1
CDR3nt: TGCAGTGCTAGACTAGCGGGTCTAAGCTCCTACAATGAGCAGTTCTTC
CDR3aa: CSARLAGLSSYNEQFF

j_gene: TRBJ1-4
d_gene: -
abundance: few
v_gene: TRBV30
CDR3nt: TGTGCCTGGCGAGGAGGGACGGAGAGGACTAATGAAAAACTGTTTTTT
CDR3aa: CAWRGGTERTNEKLFF

j_gene: TRBJ2-3
d_gene: -
abundance: few
v_gene: TRBV9
CDR3nt: TGTGCCAGCAGCGTAGGGGGCCCAGATACGCAGTATTTT
CDR3aa: CASSVGGPDTQYF

j_gene: TRBJ2-1
d_gene: TRBD2
abundance: many
v_gene: TRBV6-1
CDR3nt: TGTGCCAGCATCACGAGCGGGGGCTCCTACAATGAGCAGTTCTTC
CDR3aa: CASITSGGSYNEQFF

j_gene: TRBJ1-5
d_gene: -
abundance: many
v_gene: TRBV19
CDR3nt: TGTGCCAGTACCAATAGAGGGTGGAATCAGCCCCAGCATTTT
CDR3aa: CASTNRGWNQPQHF

j_gene: TRBJ1-3
d_gene: -
abundance: many
v_gene: TRBV5-1
CDR3nt: TGCGCCAGCAGCTTGAGGCCCCAGGGGACCTCTGGAAACACCATATATTTT
CDR3aa: CASSLRPQGTSGNTIYF

j_gene: TRBJ1-1
d_gene: -
abundance: many
v_gene: TRBV7-9
CDR3nt: TGTGCCAGCAGCCCAGGGACGGTGAACACTGAAGCTTTCTTT
CDR3aa: CASSPGTVNTEAFF

j_gene: TRBJ2-7
d_gene: -
abundance: few
v_gene: TRBV7-2
CDR3nt: TGTGCCAGCAGCTTAGGGGGGACTGGCCGTTACAATGAGCAGTACTTC
CDR3aa: CASSLGGTGRYNEQYF

j_gene: TRBJ2-4
d_gene: TRBD2
abundance: many
v_gene: TRBV7-8
CDR3nt: TGTGCCAGCAGCTCGCTAGCGGGAGGGCCCCAAAACATTCAGTACTTC
CDR3aa: CASSSLAGGPQNIQYF

j_gene: TRBJ2-7
d_gene: -
abundance: many
v_gene: TRBV11-2
CDR3nt: TGTGCCAGCAGCCCCTCGGGGTACGAGCAGTACTTC
CDR3aa: CASSPSGYEQYF

j_gene: TRBJ1-3
d_gene: TRBD1
abundance: many
v_gene: TRBV11-2
CDR3nt: TGTGCCAGCAGCTCCTGGACAGGGGGCGTCGGGAACACCATATATTTT
CDR3aa: CASSSWTGGVGNTIYF

j_gene: TRBJ2-7
d_gene: -
abundance: many
v_gene: TRBV6-1
CDR3nt: TGTGCCACCCTAGGGTATGGTAGTGAGCAGTACTTC
CDR3aa: CATLGYGSEQYF

j_gene: TRBJ1-5
d_gene: TRBD1
abundance: many
v_gene: TRBV6-1
CDR3nt: TGTGCCAGCAGGAGACAGGGAAACCAGCCCCAGCATTTT
CDR3aa: CASRRQGNQPQHF

j_gene: TRBJ1-2
d_gene: TRBD1
abundance: many
v_gene: TRBV30
CDR3nt: TGTGCCTGGAGTGGACCAGGGGGCGCGGACTATGGCTACACCTTC
CDR3aa: CAWSGPGGADYGYTF